The source of this T cell receptor (beta chain) is a study of T-cell memory formation after mild COVID-19. Details on this clonotype: Its antigen is as yet unknown.

CDR1 and CDR2 (germline): KGHSH, LQKENI. The CDR3 has 15 residues. V dropped 2 bases and J dropped 0; count of bases not matched to a gene: 3. Findings and caveats of the study: Memory sampled before infection contained some responding clones, suggesting cross-reactive memory joined.

TCRdb used MiXCR to reprocess the 5' RACE reads, holding one entry per CDR3 protein. The sample records hundreds of thousands of distinct CDR3 sequences, 15% to 20% being singletons. This sequence was found in an adult woman who had mild COVID-19 (a few samples of this study predate the infection). Cell type and time point are not known. V usage is TRBV18 and J usage is TRBJ2-5, with 7 positions matching TRBD1. Source material: PBMCs or a T cell subset sorted from them (not recorded which). The CDR3 reads CASSPETGYQETQYF. DNA of the CDR3: TGTGCCAGCTCACCAGAGACAGGGTACCAAGAGACCCAGTACTTC. Based on the CDR3 plus reference TRBV18 and TRBJ2-5, the full variable domain is NAGVMQNPRHLVRRRGQEARLRCSPMKGHSHVYWYRQLPEEGLKFMVYLQKENIIDESGMPKERFSAEFPKEGPSILRIQQVVRGDSAAYFCASSPETGYQETQYFGPGTRLLVL.